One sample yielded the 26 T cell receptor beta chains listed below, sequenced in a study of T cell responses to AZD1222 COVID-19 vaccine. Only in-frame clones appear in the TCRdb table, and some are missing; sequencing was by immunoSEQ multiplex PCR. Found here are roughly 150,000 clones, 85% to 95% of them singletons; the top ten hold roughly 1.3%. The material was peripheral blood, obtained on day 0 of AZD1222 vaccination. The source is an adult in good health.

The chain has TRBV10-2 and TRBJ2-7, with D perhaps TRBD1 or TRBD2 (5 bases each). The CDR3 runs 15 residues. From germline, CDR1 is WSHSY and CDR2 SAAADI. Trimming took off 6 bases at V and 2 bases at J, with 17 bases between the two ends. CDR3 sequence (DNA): TGCGCCAGCAGGTACGACCAAGAGGGGCCCTACGAGCAGTACTTC. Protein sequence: CASRYDQEGPYEQYF.

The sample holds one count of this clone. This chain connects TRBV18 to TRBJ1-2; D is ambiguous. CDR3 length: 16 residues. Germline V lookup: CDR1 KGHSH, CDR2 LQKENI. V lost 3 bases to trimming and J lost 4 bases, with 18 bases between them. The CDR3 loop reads CASSPVTSWESYGYTF. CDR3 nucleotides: TGTGCCAGCTCACCCGTGACTAGCTGGGAAAGCTATGGCTACACCTTC.

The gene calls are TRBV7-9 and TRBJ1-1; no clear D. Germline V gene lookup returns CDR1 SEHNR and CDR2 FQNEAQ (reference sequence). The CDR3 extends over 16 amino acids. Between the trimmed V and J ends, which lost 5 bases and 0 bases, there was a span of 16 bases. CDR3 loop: CASSGKGALMNTEAFF. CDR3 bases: TGTGCCAGCAGCGGTAAAGGAGCCCTCATGAACACTGAAGCTTTCTTT.

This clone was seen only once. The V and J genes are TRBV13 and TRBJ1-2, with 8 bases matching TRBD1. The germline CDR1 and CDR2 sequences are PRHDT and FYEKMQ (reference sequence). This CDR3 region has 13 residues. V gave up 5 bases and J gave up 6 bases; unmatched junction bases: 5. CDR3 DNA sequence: TGTGCCAGCAGCGGCACAGGGGGGGATGGCTACACCTTC. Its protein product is CASSGTGGDGYTF.

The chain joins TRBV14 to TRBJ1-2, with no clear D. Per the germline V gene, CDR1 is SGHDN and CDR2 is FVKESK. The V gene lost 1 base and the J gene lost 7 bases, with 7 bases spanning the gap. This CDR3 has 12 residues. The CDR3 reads CASSQGGVGYTF. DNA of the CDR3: TGTGCCAGCAGCCAAGGGGGTGTTGGCTACACCTTC.

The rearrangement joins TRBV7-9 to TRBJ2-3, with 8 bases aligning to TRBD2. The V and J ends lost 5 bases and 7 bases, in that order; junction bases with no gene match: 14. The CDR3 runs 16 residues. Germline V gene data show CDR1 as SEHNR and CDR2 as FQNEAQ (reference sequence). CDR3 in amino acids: CASSEGLDYHIHTQYF. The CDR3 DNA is TGTGCCAGCAGCGAGGGACTAGACTACCATATTCATACGCAGTATTTT.

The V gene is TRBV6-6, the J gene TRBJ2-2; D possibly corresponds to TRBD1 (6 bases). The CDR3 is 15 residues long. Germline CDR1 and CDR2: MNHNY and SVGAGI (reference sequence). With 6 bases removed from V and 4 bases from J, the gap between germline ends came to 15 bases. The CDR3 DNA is TGTGCCAGCAGCTTCCCGACAGGAGTCACCGGGGAGCTGTTTTTT. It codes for CASSFPTGVTGELFF.

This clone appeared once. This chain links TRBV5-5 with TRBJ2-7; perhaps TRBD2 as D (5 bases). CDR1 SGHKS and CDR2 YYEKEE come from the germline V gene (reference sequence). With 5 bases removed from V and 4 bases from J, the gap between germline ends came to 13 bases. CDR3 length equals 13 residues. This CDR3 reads CASRTAGGYEQYF. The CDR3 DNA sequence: TGTGCCAGCAGGACGGCGGGTGGTTACGAGCAGTACTTC. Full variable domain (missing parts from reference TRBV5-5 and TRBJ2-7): DAGVTQSPTHLIKTRGQQVTLRCSPISGHKSVSWYQQVLGQGPQFIFQYYEKEERGRGNFPDRFSARQFPNYSSELNVNALLLGDSALYLCASRTAGGYEQYFGPGTRLTVT.

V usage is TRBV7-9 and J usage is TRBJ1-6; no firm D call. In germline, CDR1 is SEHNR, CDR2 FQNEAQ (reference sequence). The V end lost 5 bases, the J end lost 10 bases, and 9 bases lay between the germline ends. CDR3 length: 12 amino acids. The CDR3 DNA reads TGTGCCAGCAGCCCCGCCTACTCACCCCTCCACTTT. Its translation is CASSPAYSPLHF.

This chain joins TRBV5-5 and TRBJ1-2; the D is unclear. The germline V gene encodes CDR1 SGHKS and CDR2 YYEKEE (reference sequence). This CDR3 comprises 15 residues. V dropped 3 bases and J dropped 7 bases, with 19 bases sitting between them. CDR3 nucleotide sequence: TGTGCCAGCAGCTCTGGGAGTATTCGGGTTTCTGGCTACACCTTC. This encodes CASSSGSIRVSGYTF. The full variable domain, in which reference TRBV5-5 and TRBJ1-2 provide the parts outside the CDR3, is DAGVTQSPTHLIKTRGQQVTLRCSPISGHKSVSWYQQVLGQGPQFIFQYYEKEERGRGNFPDRFSARQFPNYSSELNVNALLLGDSALYLCASSSGSIRVSGYTFGSGTRLTVV.

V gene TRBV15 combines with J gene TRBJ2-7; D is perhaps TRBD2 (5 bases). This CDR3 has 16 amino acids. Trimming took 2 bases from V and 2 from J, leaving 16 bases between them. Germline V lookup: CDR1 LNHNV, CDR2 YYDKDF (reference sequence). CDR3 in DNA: TGTGCCACCAGCAGACTAAGTTCGGGGTCCACCTACGAGCAGTACTTC. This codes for CATSRLSSGSTYEQYF.

The CDR3 sequence is CASSPPGTGRNEQYF. CDR3 DNA sequence: TGTGCCAGCAGCCCCCCCGGGACAGGGAGGAACGAGCAGTACTTC. J is TRBJ2-7 and V is TRBV3-1 (or the pseudogene TRBV3-2); the match to TRBD1 covers 9 bases. This CDR3 comprises 15 residues. Per the germline V gene, CDR1 is LGHDT and CDR2 is YNNKEL (reference sequence). J gave up 5 bases and V 4 bases, and 9 bases lay outside the gene matches.

As DNA, the CDR3 is TGCAGTGCTAGGTCAGCGGATACGCAGTATTTT. Translating it yields CSARSADTQYF. The chain employs TRBV20-1 and TRBJ2-3, with D unclear. The germline V gene has CDR1 DFQATT and CDR2 SNEGSKA (reference sequence). V was trimmed by 3 bases and J by 6 bases, leaving 7 bases between them. The CDR3 is 11 residues long.

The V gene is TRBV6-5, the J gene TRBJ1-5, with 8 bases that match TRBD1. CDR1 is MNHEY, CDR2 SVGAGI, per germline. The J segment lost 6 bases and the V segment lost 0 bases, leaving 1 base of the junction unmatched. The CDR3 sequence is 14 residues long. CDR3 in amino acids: CASSYSTGAQPQHF. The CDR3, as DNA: TGTGCCAGCAGTTACTCGACAGGGGCTCAGCCCCAGCATTTT.

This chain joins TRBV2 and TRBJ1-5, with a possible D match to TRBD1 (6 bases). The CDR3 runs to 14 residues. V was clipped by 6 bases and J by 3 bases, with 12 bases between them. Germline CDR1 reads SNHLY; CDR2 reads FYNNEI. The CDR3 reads CASSLGQPNQPQHF. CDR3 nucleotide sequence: TGTGCCAGCAGCCTCGGACAGCCCAATCAGCCCCAGCATTTT.

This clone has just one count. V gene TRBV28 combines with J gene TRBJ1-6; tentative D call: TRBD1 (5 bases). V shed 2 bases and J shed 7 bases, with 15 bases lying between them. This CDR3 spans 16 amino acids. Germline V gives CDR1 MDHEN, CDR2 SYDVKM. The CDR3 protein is CASSLTGTIPNSPLHF. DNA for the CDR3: TGTGCCAGCAGTTTAACAGGTACCATCCCGAATTCACCCCTCCACTTT. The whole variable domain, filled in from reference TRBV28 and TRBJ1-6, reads DVKVTQSSRYLVKRTGEKVFLECVQDMDHENMFWYRQDPGLGLRLIYFSYDVKMKEKGDIPEGYSVSREKKERFSLILESASTNQTSMYLCASSLTGTIPNSPLHFGNGTRLTVT.

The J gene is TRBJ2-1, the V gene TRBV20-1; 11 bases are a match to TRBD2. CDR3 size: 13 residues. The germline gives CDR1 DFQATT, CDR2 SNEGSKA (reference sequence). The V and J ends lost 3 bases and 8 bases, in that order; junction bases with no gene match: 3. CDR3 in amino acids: CSASGLAGDEQFF. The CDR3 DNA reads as TGCAGTGCTAGTGGACTAGCGGGTGATGAGCAGTTCTTC.

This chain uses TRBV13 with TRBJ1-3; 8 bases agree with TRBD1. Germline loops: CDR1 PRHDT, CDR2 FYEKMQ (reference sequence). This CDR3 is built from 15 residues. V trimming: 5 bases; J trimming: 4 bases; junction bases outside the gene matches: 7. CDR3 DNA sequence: TGTGCCAGCAGCCGCTTGACAGGGGCCGGAAACACCATATATTTT. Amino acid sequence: CASSRLTGAGNTIYF.

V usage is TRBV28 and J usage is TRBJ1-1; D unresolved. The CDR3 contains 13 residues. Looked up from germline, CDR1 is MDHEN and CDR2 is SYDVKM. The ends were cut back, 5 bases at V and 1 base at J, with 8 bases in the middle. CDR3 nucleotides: TGTGCCAGCAGTCTACCCCCGAACACTGAAGCTTTCTTT. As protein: CASSLPPNTEAFF.

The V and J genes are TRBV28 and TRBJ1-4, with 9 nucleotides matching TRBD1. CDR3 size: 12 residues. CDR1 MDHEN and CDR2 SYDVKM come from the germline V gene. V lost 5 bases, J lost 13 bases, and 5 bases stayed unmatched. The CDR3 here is CASSTGQGTLFF. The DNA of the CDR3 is TGTGCCAGCAGTACCGGACAGGGGACACTGTTTTTT.

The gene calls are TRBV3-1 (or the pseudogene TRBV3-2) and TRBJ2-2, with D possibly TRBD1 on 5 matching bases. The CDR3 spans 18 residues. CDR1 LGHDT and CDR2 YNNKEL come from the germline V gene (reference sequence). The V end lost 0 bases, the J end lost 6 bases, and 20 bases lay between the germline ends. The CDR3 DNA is TGTGCCAGCAGCCAAGAGAACAGGTGGGGCGCCGGGCCCGGGGAGCTGTTTTTT. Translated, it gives CASSQENRWGAGPGELFF.

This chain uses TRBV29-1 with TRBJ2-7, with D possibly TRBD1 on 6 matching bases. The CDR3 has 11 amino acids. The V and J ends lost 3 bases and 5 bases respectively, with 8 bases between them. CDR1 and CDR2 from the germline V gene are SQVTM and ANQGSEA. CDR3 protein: CSVETGDEQYF. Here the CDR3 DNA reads TGCAGCGTTGAGACAGGTGACGAGCAGTACTTC.

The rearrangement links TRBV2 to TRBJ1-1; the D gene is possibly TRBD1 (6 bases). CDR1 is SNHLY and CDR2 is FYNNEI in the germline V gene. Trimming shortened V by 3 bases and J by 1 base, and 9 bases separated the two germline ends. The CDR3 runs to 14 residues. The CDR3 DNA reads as TGTGCCAGCAGTGAGGGCAGGGGGAACACTGAAGCTTTCTTT. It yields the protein CASSEGRGNTEAFF.

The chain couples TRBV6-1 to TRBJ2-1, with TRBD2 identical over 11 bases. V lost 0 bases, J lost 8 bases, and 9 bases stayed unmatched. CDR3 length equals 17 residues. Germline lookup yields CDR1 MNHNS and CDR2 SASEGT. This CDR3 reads CASSEAGPGLAVDEQFF. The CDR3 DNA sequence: TGTGCCAGCAGTGAAGCGGGGCCGGGACTAGCGGTCGATGAGCAGTTCTTC.

The CDR3 DNA sequence: TGTGCCAGCAGCTTGGTAGCGGGAGTGGGCAATGAGCAGTTCTTC. Translating gives CASSLVAGVGNEQFF. The chain carries TRBV5-6 and TRBJ2-1, with 9 bases aligning to TRBD2. Trimming at V came to 0 bases and at J to 6 bases, leaving 4 bases not matched to a gene. Germline values: CDR1 SGHDT, CDR2 YYEEEE. This CDR3 contains 15 residues. Full variable domain (outside the CDR3, taken from reference TRBV5-6 and TRBJ2-1): DAGVTQSPTHLIKTRGQQVTLRCSPKSGHDTVSWYQQALGQGPQFIFQYYEEEERQRGNFPDRFSGHQFPNYSSELNVNALLLGDSALYLCASSLVAGVGNEQFFGPGTRLTVL.

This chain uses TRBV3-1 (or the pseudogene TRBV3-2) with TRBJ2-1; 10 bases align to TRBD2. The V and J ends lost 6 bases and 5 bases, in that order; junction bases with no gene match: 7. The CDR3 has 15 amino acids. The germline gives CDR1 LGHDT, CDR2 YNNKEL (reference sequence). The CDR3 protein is CASSLNLAGDNEQFF. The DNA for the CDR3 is TGTGCCAGCAGTCTGAACCTAGCGGGAGACAATGAGCAGTTCTTC.